The clone carrying this T cell receptor beta chain was seen ten or more times. Its antigen is currently unknown. TCRdb processed the 5' RACE reads anew with MiXCR; each CDR3 protein has one entry. The sample holds around 37,000 distinct CDR3 sequences; more than 3% are singletons and the top ten take more than 7%. This record comes from a study of neurological immune-mediated disorders. Study results and caveats: The multiple sclerosis repertoire cluster was not associated with any clinical or MRI feature.

Time point given: longitudinal time-point 1 (baseline). The unsorted libraries originated from 2 million PBMCs that had been stored at -80 C. Germline V gives CDR1 KGHSH, CDR2 LQKENI. V lost 3 bases, J lost 0 bases, and 12 bases lay in between. The CDR3 consists of 16 residues. The TCR comes from a woman aged 60-75 years with multiple sclerosis. The genes are TRBV18 and TRBJ2-4; D is possibly TRBD1 (6 bases). Sequenced: PBMCs. In DNA form, the CDR3 reads TGTGCCAGCTCACCGGACAGAACGATAGCCAAAAACATTCAGTACTTC. This translates into CASSPDRTIAKNIQYF.